The present T cell receptor beta chain was sequenced within a study of T cell responses to AZD1222 COVID-19 vaccine. Study-wide findings and caveats: Just a handful of people given AZD1222 tested seropositive at baseline. Donor demographics were predominantly white British with a female majority; clonal diversity may be underestimated.

As for this clone: The antigen remains unidentified.

The germline V and J ends were trimmed by 3 bases and 3 bases, with 16 bases remaining between them. The V gene's germline CDR1 is MNHEY and CDR2 SVGEGT. The CDR3 has 16 amino acids. Here immunoSEQ multiplex PCR was the method, and the copy in TCRdb shows in-frame clones only, minus some. The data contain about 100,000 clones, 85% to 90% of them singletons. The source material was peripheral blood, sampled on day 0 of AZD1222 vaccination. The source of this sequence is an adult in good health. The chain employs TRBV6-2 or TRBV6-3 and TRBJ2-3; D is tentatively TRBD1 or TRBD2 (6 bases each). In nucleotides, the CDR3 is TGTGCCAGCAGTTATCCGACAGGTCGGGGGACAGATACGCAGTATTTT. Protein sequence: CASSYPTGRGTDTQYF.